This TCR beta chain was identified during a study of cytomegalovirus exposure and HLA in healthy donors. 60 Vbeta and 13 Jbeta primers were used in PCR. The data were produced by immunoSEQ multiplex PCR, yet TCRdb's version contains in-frame clones alone and is incomplete. The top ten clones hold less than 15% of a sample with fewer than 200,000 clones, around 81% of them seen once. The CDR3 is 14 residues long. Per the germline V gene, CDR1 is LNHDA and CDR2 is SQIVND (reference sequence). Trimming left V 5 bases short and J 4 bases short, with 12 bases between. This clone was counted between two and nine times. Antigen unknown. Study findings and constraints: Researchers reportedly found TCR beta sequences accurately predicted most subjects' HLA-A and HLA-B alleles. According to a later analysis, donors in an Asian-associated ancestry cluster reportedly had fewer N-insertions than the roughly 670-donor mean.

The chain is built from TRBV19 and TRBJ1-5; no clear D. Sequencing input: PBMCs. This receptor was identified in a woman in her fifties or sixties in good health and CMV-seronegative. In DNA, the CDR3 is TGTGCCAGTAGTGGGCCAGGTGATAATCAGCCCCAGCATTTT. Translating it yields CASSGPGDNQPQHF.